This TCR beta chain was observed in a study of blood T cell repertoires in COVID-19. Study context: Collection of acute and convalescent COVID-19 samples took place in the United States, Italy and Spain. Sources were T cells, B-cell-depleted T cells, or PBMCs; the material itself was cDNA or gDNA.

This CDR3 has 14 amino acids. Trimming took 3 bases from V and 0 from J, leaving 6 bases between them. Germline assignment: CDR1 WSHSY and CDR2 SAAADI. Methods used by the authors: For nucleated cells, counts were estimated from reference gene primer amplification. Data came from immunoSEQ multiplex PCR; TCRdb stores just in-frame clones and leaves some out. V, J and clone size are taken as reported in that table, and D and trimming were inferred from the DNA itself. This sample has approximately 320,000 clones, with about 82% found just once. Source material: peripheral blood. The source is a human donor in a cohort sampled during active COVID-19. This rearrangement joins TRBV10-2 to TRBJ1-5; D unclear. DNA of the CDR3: TGCGCCAGCAGTGAAATCTATAGCAATCAGCCCCAGCATTTT. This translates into CASSEIYSNQPQHF.